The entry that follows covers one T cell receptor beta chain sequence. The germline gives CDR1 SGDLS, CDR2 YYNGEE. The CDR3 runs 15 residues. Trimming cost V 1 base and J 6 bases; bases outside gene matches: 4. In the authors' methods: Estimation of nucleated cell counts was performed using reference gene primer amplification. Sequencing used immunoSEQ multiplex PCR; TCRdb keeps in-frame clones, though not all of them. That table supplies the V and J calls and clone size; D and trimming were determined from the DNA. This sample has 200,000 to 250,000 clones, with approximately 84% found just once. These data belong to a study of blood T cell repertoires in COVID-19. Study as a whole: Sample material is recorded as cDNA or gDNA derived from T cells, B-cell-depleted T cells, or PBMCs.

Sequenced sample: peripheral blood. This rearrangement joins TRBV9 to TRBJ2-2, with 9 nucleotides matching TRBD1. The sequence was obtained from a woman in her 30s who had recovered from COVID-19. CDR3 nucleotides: TGTGCCAGCAGCGTACGGACAGGGGTTCCCGGGGAGCTGTTTTTT. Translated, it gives CASSVRTGVPGELFF.